This T cell receptor beta chain stems from a study of human T cells and chemical hapten exposure. Per germline, CDR1 SQVTM and CDR2 ANQGSEA. The CDR3 is 12 residues long. Between the trimmed V and J ends, which lost 7 bases and 5 bases, there was a span of 14 bases. TCRdb re-analysed the RACE reads in MiXCR, keeping a single row per CDR3 protein. The sample yields around 110,000 distinct CDR3 sequences, 9.5% to 13% seen once. The time point is: patch test 1, 2 weeks after DPC sensitization. Treatment defined: therapeutic diphenylcyclopropenone sensitization with weekly scalp DPC. The chain links TRBV29-1 to TRBJ1-1; possibly TRBD1 for D (6 bases). The material sequenced was whole blood, taken in connection with sensitization to the hapten diphenylcyclopropenone (DPC). This TCR was sampled from a woman between 45 and 60 years old with alopecia areata. Some clones in this sample may be carry-over from other donors' samples. In nucleotides, the CDR3 is TGCAGCGCCATCTGGGGACAAACTGAAGCTTTCTTT. This gives the protein CSAIWGQTEAFF.